The 8 T cell receptor beta chains listed next were all sequenced from one sample in a study of CD8 T cells in ankylosing spondylitis. TCRdb analysed the 5' RACE reads with MiXCR anew, one entry per CDR3 protein. The sample has around 130,000 distinct CDR3 sequences; roughly 15% are singletons. What was sequenced was blood, either unsorted or a sorted T cell fraction (not recorded which). The receptors stem from a female donor with ankylosing spondylitis or in good health (not recorded which).

This clonotype was picked up many times. The chain uses TRBV7-2 and TRBJ2-2; TRBD1 matches 7 bases. V dropped 6 bases and J dropped 1; count of bases not matched to a gene: 2. Germline V gene data show CDR1 as SGHTA and CDR2 as FQGNSA. CDR3 length equals 14 residues. CDR3 sequence (DNA): TGTGCCAGCAGACGGACAGGGAACACCGGGGAGCTGTTTTTT. This codes for CASRRTGNTGELFF.

This clonotype was counted many times. The chain recombines TRBV20-1 with TRBJ1-2, with 7 bases that match TRBD1. The CDR3 sequence is 16 residues long. Germline CDR1 is DFQATT and CDR2 is SNEGSKA (reference sequence). V shed 3 bases, J shed 4 bases, and the junction held 14 bases outside the gene matches. The CDR3 sequence: CSARTQGFLSFYGYTF. The DNA of the CDR3 is TGCAGTGCTAGGACACAGGGGTTTCTTTCTTTCTATGGCTACACCTTC.

This chain uses TRBV25-1 with TRBJ2-7; no reliable D call. The germline V gene encodes CDR1 MGHDK and CDR2 SYGVNS. Trimming shortened V by 3 bases and J by 1 base, and 4 bases separated the two germline ends. CDR3 size: 12 residues. As DNA, the CDR3 is TGTGCCAGCAGTGATCCATCCTACGAGCAGTACTTC. It codes for CASSDPSYEQYF.

This clonotype was counted only a few times. The chain combines TRBV6-4 with TRBJ2-3, with TRBD1 matching over 11 bases. The CDR3 covers 21 residues. V gave up 6 bases and J gave up 4 bases; unmatched junction bases: 24. CDR1 is MRHNA and CDR2 is SNTAGT in the germline V gene. CDR3 DNA: TGTGCCAGCAGACCACCCCTGGGACAGGGGGGTCCATTAGCCCTCCCAGATACGCAGTATTTT. Translated: CASRPPLGQGGPLALPDTQYF.

The V and J genes are TRBV19 and TRBJ1-5; no clear D. V was trimmed by 0 bases and J by 6 bases, leaving 6 bases between them. The CDR3 sequence is 13 residues long. From germline, CDR1 is LNHDA and CDR2 SQIVND (reference sequence). The CDR3 DNA sequence: TGTGCCAGTAGTATAGAGGGAAGTCAGCCCCAGCATTTT. It translates to CASSIEGSQPQHF. The whole variable domain, filled in from reference TRBV19 and TRBJ1-5, reads DGGITQSPKYLFRKEGQNVTLSCEQNLNHDAMYWYRQDPGQGLRLIYYSQIVNDFQKGDIAEGYSVSREKKESFPLTVTSAQKNPTAFYLCASSIEGSQPQHFGDGTRLSIL.

Ten or more counts support this clonotype. V gene TRBV12-3 or TRBV12-4 combines with J gene TRBJ2-7; 15 nucleotides match TRBD2. The length of the CDR3 is 16 residues. V shed 6 bases, J shed 6 bases, and the junction held 9 bases outside the gene matches. The CDR3 here is CASSPQGLAGGPEQYF. CDR3 DNA sequence: TGTGCCAGCAGCCCGCAGGGACTAGCGGGAGGACCCGAGCAGTACTTC.

This clonotype was seen at least ten times. Germline is not matched at one junction end, which may reflect a read error. The V and J genes are TRBV7-7 and TRBJ2-5, with 9 bases fitting TRBD2. CDR3 length: 15 residues. Germline V gene lookup returns CDR1 SSHAT and CDR2 FNYEAQ (reference sequence). The CDR3 DNA follows: TGTGCTAGCAGCAAACTAGCGGGTCCCCAAGAGACCCAGTACTTC. Encoded protein: CASSKLAGPQETQYF.

The chain has TRBV7-2 and TRBJ1-1; 9 bases are shared with TRBD1. J was trimmed by 4 bases and V by 4 bases; bases with no gene match: 7. CDR1 and CDR2 from the germline V gene are SGHTA and FQGNSA. This CDR3 spans 15 amino acids. CDR3 DNA sequence: TGTGCCAGCAGCTGGGGGGACAGGGAGAGCACTGAAGCTTTCTTT. It translates to CASSWGDRESTEAFF.